A selection of T cell receptor beta chains follows, all from one sample in a study of blood T cells in healthy people across ages. TCRdb re-called the 5' RACE reads through MiXCR, storing one row per CDR3 protein. The table includes hundreds of thousands of distinct CDR3 sequences, about 61% detected once. Sequenced material: blood. The receptors originated from a man in his forties or fifties in good health. Both conserved end residues are part of each CDR3. Clone size is stated in some rows and not others, as once, few, many or a class when expanded.

NA,TRBV15,CATSRDRTGLQETQYF
few,TRBV29-1,CSVVYGTNEQFF
NA,TRBV12-3/TRBV12-4,CASSARDRGYKAEAFF
NA,TRBV28,CASSLPPRLAGDYEQYF
NA,TRBV7-2,CASSLVFTVSQYF
NA,TRBV6-6,CASRPGQGDSYEQYF
NA,TRBV28,CASSLGALGGRGYEQYF
NA,TRBV5-1,CASSLEVTGVYNEQFF
NA,TRBV4-1,CASSQGEGLDTEAFF
NA,TRBV19,CASSYGRLVNQPQHF
NA,TRBV29-1,CSVEPATSGLYNEQFF
NA,TRBV4-3,CASSPGTSGSDEQYF
NA,TRBV12-3/TRBV12-4,CASRPDRGSNQPQHF
NA,TRBV6-4,CASPTSRRISTDTQYF
NA,TRBV28,CASSSTRFSYNEQFF
NA,TRBV28,CASSVWSGGAYEQYF
NA,TRBV10-3,CAISAASDGDTQYF
few,TRBV14,CASSVQGSQQYF
NA,TRBV7-9,CASSFSTRETQYF
NA,TRBV6-5,CASSQQGNNSPLHF
NA,TRBV20-1,CSAHSGQGIYEQYF
NA,TRBV10-3,CAISESAGATDEQFF
NA,TRBV7-2,CASSLNPVGIETQYF
NA,TRBV7-7,CASSHGTGAEDTQYF
NA,TRBV5-4,CANSQTSGSIAETQYF
NA,TRBV28,CASSLIRGHSNALNTEAFF
many,TRBV28,CASSLLDGSNQPQHF
once,TRBV7-9,CASSPRDRGWQETQYF
NA,TRBV7-9,CASRRTRISSGELFF
medium-sized,TRBV4-1,CASSQDPSGVSYEQYF
few,TRBV4-3,CASSQDSDRGEPYEQYF
NA,TRBV20-1,CSAPSPLRLAYNEQYF
NA,TRBV10-3,CAISETGYYGYTF
NA,TRBV28,CASSLMARQGLSEKLFF
NA,TRBV28,CASTPMGLGEQYF
NA,TRBV29-1,CSAETGVAPYEQYF
NA,TRBV5-4,CTSSRQEFYEQYF
NA,TRBV28,CASSPGTSGRPLLAKNIQYF
many,TRBV7-2,CASSLGTGGNSYEQYF
NA,TRBV20-1,CSARASAFDIQYF
NA,TRBV29-1,CSVGGGTTDTQYF
NA,TRBV20-1,CSARDRTGGVAYEQYF
NA,TRBV4-3,CASSQDWTGVWNEQFF
NA,TRBV20-1,CSARGDRPPSGRPLEQFF
NA,TRBV12-3/TRBV12-4,CASSLSSSGIQYF
NA,TRBV7-8,CASSARRSSIGYEQYF